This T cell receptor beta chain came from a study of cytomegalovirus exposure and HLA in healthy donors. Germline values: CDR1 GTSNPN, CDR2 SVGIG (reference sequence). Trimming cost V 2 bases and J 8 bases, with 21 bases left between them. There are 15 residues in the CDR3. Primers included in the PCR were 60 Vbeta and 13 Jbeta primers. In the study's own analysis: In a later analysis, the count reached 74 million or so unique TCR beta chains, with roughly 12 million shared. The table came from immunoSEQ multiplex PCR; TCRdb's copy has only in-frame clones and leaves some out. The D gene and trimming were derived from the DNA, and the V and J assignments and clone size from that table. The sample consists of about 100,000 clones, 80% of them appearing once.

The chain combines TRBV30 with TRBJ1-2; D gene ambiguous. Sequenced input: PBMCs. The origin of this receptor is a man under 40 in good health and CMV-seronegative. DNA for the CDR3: TGTGCCTGGAGTCTAACTGCGGGTCCTCAAGCGGGCTACACCTTC. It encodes CAWSLTAGPQAGYTF. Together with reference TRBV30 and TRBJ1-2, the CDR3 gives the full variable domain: SQTIHQWPATLVQPVGSPLSLECTVEGTSNPNLYWYRQAAGRGLQLLFYSVGIGQISSEVPQNLSASRPQDRQFILSSKKLLLSDSGFYLCAWSLTAGPQAGYTFGSGTRLTVV.